Listed here are 20 T cell receptor beta chains from one sample, sequenced in a study of blood T cell repertoires in COVID-19. Using immunoSEQ multiplex PCR, the repertoire was profiled, and TCRdb retains in-frame clones only, with some absent. In the table there are approximately 250,000 clones, about 91% of which are singletons. Sequenced: PBMCs or T cells enriched from blood (not recorded which). The receptors here all came from a woman aged 40-49 years with acute COVID-19.

V usage is TRBV28 and J usage is TRBJ2-7; D may be TRBD2 (5 bases). Trimming left V 7 bases short and J 3 bases short, with 7 bases between. The CDR3 runs 11 residues. From germline, CDR1 is MDHEN and CDR2 SYDVKM. In nucleotides, the CDR3 is TGTGCCAGCACCGGGAACTACGAGCAGTACTTC. As protein: CASTGNYEQYF. The full variable domain, rest sourced from reference TRBV28 and TRBJ2-7, is DVKVTQSSRYLVKRTGEKVFLECVQDMDHENMFWYRQDPGLGLRLIYFSYDVKMKEKGDIPEGYSVSREKKERFSLILESASTNQTSMYLCASTGNYEQYFGPGTRLTVT.

The chain carries TRBV5-6 and TRBJ1-1; D ambiguous. Germline V gene data show CDR1 as SGHDT and CDR2 as YYEEEE. V dropped 0 bases and J dropped 5 bases, with 11 bases sitting between them. The length of the CDR3 is 14 residues. The CDR3 sequence is CASSLVVTGTEAFF. The CDR3 DNA follows: TGTGCCAGCAGCTTGGTTGTCACGGGGACTGAAGCTTTCTTT.

The chain has TRBV6-5 and TRBJ1-6; D is possibly TRBD1 (6 bases). The germline CDR1 and CDR2 sequences are MNHEY and SVGAGI. Trimming stripped 5 bases from V and 11 bases from J, with 19 bases between. CDR3 size: 15 residues. CDR3 in amino acids: CASSPRDTLRPPLHF. In DNA form, the CDR3 reads TGTGCCAGCAGTCCCCGGGACACCCTACGGCCACCCCTCCACTTT.

V usage is TRBV3-1 (or the pseudogene TRBV3-2) and J usage is TRBJ2-1, with a possible D match to TRBD2 (5 bases). Trimming stripped 0 bases from V and 8 bases from J, with 11 bases between. The CDR3 covers 14 residues. From germline, CDR1 is LGHDT and CDR2 YNNKEL (reference sequence). The CDR3 nucleotides are TGTGCCAGCAGCCAAGAGCTAGCATTCGATGAGCAGTTCTTC. The encoded protein is CASSQELAFDEQFF.

This chain links TRBV29-1 with TRBJ2-3; D gene uncertain. This CDR3 contains 15 residues. CDR1 and CDR2 from the germline V gene are SQVTM and ANQGSEA. The V and J ends lost 8 bases and 0 bases respectively, with 18 bases between them. The CDR3 loop reads CSLLEVGGSTDTQYF. CDR3 DNA: TGCAGCCTCCTTGAGGTCGGTGGGAGCACAGATACGCAGTATTTT.

The chain's CDR3 is CASSPPTSSSYEQYF. The CDR3, as DNA: TGTGCCAGCAGCCCCCCGACTAGCAGCTCCTACGAGCAGTACTTC. The chain joins TRBV5-4 to TRBJ2-7, with 7 bases matching TRBD2. V was clipped by 4 bases and J by 0 bases; unmatched bases: 7. The germline V gene has CDR1 SGHNT and CDR2 YYREEE (reference sequence). The CDR3 is made up of 15 amino acids.

The rearrangement links TRBV5-1 to TRBJ2-7; possibly TRBD1 for D (5 bases). V gave up 2 bases and J gave up 6 bases, with 12 bases separating them. CDR3 size: 13 residues. The germline gives CDR1 SGHRS, CDR2 YFSETQ. The CDR3 sequence is CASSFSGPREQYF. The CDR3 nucleotides read TGCGCCAGCAGCTTTTCAGGGCCCCGCGAGCAGTACTTC.

The V gene is TRBV5-1, the J gene TRBJ2-1, with TRBD2 matching over 12 bases. The germline V gene has CDR1 SGHRS and CDR2 YFSETQ. The CDR3 totals 15 residues. V gave up 2 bases and J gave up 7 bases; unmatched junction bases: 4. The CDR3 here is CASSLASGRGNEQFF. The CDR3 bases are TGCGCCAGCAGCTTAGCTAGCGGGAGGGGAAATGAGCAGTTCTTC. The full variable domain, rest sourced from reference TRBV5-1 and TRBJ2-1, is KAGVTQTPRYLIKTRGQQVTLSCSPISGHRSVSWYQQTPGQGLQFLFEYFSETQRNKGNFPGRFSGRQFSNSRSEMNVSTLELGDSALYLCASSLASGRGNEQFFGPGTRLTVL.

The chain combines TRBV6-5 with TRBJ1-2; D unclear. Trimming took 6 bases from V and 2 from J, leaving 10 bases between them. Germline values: CDR1 MNHEY, CDR2 SVGAGI. CDR3 size: 13 residues. CDR3 region: CASRVHLNYGYTF. In DNA form, the CDR3 reads TGTGCCAGCAGAGTTCACTTGAACTATGGCTACACCTTC.

The chain combines TRBV3-1 (or the pseudogene TRBV3-2) with TRBJ1-1; tentative D call: TRBD1 (5 bases). Germline-derived CDR1 and CDR2 are LGHDT and YNNKEL (reference sequence). The CDR3 loop spans 15 amino acids. The V end lost 4 bases, the J end lost 3 bases, and 15 bases lay between the germline ends. The CDR3 sequence is CASSPFSGGDTEAFF. In DNA, the CDR3 is TGTGCCAGCAGCCCCTTCTCTGGGGGGGACACTGAAGCTTTCTTT.

This clone occurred once. The rearrangement uses TRBV27 and TRBJ1-6; 8 nucleotides match TRBD1. This CDR3 contains 15 residues. CDR1 and CDR2 (germline): MNHEY, SMNVEV (reference sequence). V lost 2 bases, J lost 9 bases, and 6 bases stayed unmatched. This chain's CDR3 is CASSLKPRGPSPLHF. The CDR3 coding sequence is TGTGCCAGCAGTTTAAAACCCAGGGGGCCTTCACCCCTCCACTTT.

This chain links TRBV6-2 or TRBV6-3 with TRBJ2-7, with TRBD2 identical over 12 bases. CDR1 and CDR2 (germline): MNHEY, SVGEGT. CDR3 size: 16 residues. The junction had 11 bases not matched to a gene; V was cut back by 5 bases and J by 6 bases. The CDR3 nucleotides are TGTGCCAGCAGTCGACCCGCCGTGGGACTAGCGGGCGAGCAGTACGTC. Residues: CASSRPAVGLAGEQYV.

This rearrangement joins TRBV5-8 to TRBJ2-3; a weak D match, TRBD1 (6 bases). CDR3 length equals 17 residues. Germline CDR1 reads SGHTS; CDR2 reads YDEGEE. V lost 0 bases and J 0 bases, leaving 14 bases between the germline ends. The CDR3, as DNA: TGTGCCAGCAGCTTGGGGACAGCACACTCTAGCACAGATACGCAGTATTTT. Translating gives CASSLGTAHSSTDTQYF. The complete variable domain, with remaining parts taken from reference TRBV5-8 and TRBJ2-3, reads EAGVTQSPTHLIKTRGQQATLRCSPISGHTSVYWYQQALGLGLQFLLWYDEGEERNRGNFPPRFSGRQFPNYSSELNVNALELEDSALYLCASSLGTAHSSTDTQYFGPGTRLTVL.

The chain joins TRBV25-1 to TRBJ1-2; maybe TRBD1 (5 bases). Germline CDR1 MGHDK, CDR2 SYGVNS. V was cut by 0 bases and J by 4 bases, with 12 bases left in between. This CDR3 is 15 amino acids long. The CDR3 spells CASSEYRGQFYGYTF. For the CDR3, the DNA is TGTGCCAGCAGTGAATATAGGGGCCAGTTCTATGGCTACACCTTC.

Notes on this clone: The sample holds other DNA sequences that translate to the same CDR3. This sequence joins TRBV24-1 and TRBJ1-2, with 9 nucleotides matching TRBD1. V lost 7 bases to trimming and J lost 2 bases; unmatched junction nucleotides: 4. The CDR3 extends over 14 amino acids. Germline assignment: CDR1 KGHDR and CDR2 SFDVKD. The CDR3 spells CATSGQGKNYGYTF. The CDR3 nucleotides read TGTGCCACCAGCGGACAGGGGAAGAACTATGGCTACACCTTC.

The CDR3 spells CASSTSDGGSGNTIYF. DNA for the CDR3: TGTGCCAGCAGCACCTCGGACGGAGGCTCTGGAAACACCATATATTTT. The J gene is TRBJ1-3, the V gene TRBV27; D is unresolved. CDR1 is MNHEY, CDR2 SMNVEV, per germline (reference sequence). Trimming pared 6 bases from V and 0 bases from J, leaving 15 bases between. The CDR3 totals 16 residues.

This chain uses TRBV6-4 with TRBJ2-5; D is perhaps TRBD2 (5 bases). Between the trimmed V and J ends, which lost 0 bases and 5 bases, there was a span of 13 bases. CDR3 length: 15 amino acids. Germline assignment: CDR1 MRHNA and CDR2 SNTAGT. CDR3 region: CASSDSRGPHETQYF. The CDR3 region has the DNA TGTGCCAGCAGTGACTCTAGAGGGCCTCACGAGACCCAGTACTTC.

This chain uses TRBV5-1 with TRBJ2-3; 12 bases are shared with TRBD2. This CDR3 has 16 amino acids. Germline CDR1 SGHRS, CDR2 YFSETQ. V was clipped by 4 bases and J by 5 bases; unmatched bases: 8. Written as DNA, the CDR3 is TGCGCCAGCAGCGCGAAACTAGCGGGAGGTAGAGATACGCAGTATTTT. It yields the protein CASSAKLAGGRDTQYF.

This chain connects TRBV28 to TRBJ1-1, with no clear D. The CDR3 covers 13 residues. The ends were cut back, 5 bases at V and 1 base at J, with 8 bases in the middle. Germline CDR1 MDHEN, CDR2 SYDVKM. The CDR3 DNA reads as TGTGCCAGCAGTGGGAGTTGGAACACTGAAGCTTTCTTT. It specifies CASSGSWNTEAFF. Combining the CDR3 with reference TRBV28 and TRBJ1-1 gives the whole variable domain DVKVTQSSRYLVKRTGEKVFLECVQDMDHENMFWYRQDPGLGLRLIYFSYDVKMKEKGDIPEGYSVSREKKERFSLILESASTNQTSMYLCASSGSWNTEAFFGQGTRLTVV.

The chain employs TRBV19 and TRBJ1-3, with no clear D. Germline assignment: CDR1 LNHDA and CDR2 SQIVND (reference sequence). Trimming left V 4 bases short and J 0 bases short, with 16 bases between. The CDR3 contains 17 residues. Written as DNA, the CDR3 is TGTGCCAGTAGTAACCGTACACCTCTCAGCTCTGGAAACACCATATATTTT. This translates into CASSNRTPLSSGNTIYF.